Reported below is one TCR beta chain. Its antigen has not been determined. No base quality values were provided; no much bigger clone lies one nucleotide off. TCRbeta CDR3 regions were amplified from genomic DNA using the immunoSEQ Assay, a bias-controlled multiplex PCR. The source study handled its data this way. The number of nucleated cells in each sample was estimated from the amplification of reference gene primers within the assay. To quantify the absolute abundance of each unique TCRbeta CDR3 rearrangement, sequence reads were collapsed and filtered. For each sample, productive Simpson clonality was calculated by taking the square root of Simpson's diversity index across productive rearrangements. Entries here come from immuneACCESS through TCRdb and include only in-frame sequences with V and J called. Some clones fail to appear in such tables; in the studies checked, an unresolved V gene covers under half of the shortfall, and the cause of the remainder is unknown. V, J and clone size are those of that table, while D and trimming were read from the DNA. The sample yields some 100,000 clones; 80% to 95% were counted once. 6.3% of the sample rests with the top ten.

This record comes from a study of blood T cell repertoires in COVID-19 (TCRdb year 2020). For context, the study as a whole: The collaborator samples originated in the United States, Italy and Spain and spanned the acute and convalescent phases of COVID-19. The material from the prospective study consisted of cDNA or gDNA derived from T cells, B-cell-depleted T cells, or PBMCs. The dataset comprised deeply sampled blood TCRbeta repertoires from subjects exposed to, actively infected with, or recovered from COVID-19. The repertoires were released in a freely available public database intended as a resource for research on the immune response to SARS-CoV-2. Samples came from the ongoing ImmuneRACE study (first 160 participants) plus 1,254 subjects from 6 global collaborators. A de-identified subject ID, COVID-19 status, age in years and sex were almost always included in the sample metadata. Where available, HLA class I and class II types were obtained from metadata supplied by the sample provider rather than from assay-based typing.

Each collaborating institution followed its own protocols to collect whole blood in K2EDTA tubes. For TCRbeta analysis, collaborators shipped samples in one of three forms: frozen whole blood, isolated PBMCs, or DNA extracted from either of those sample types. Findings and caveats that apply to the study as a whole: How much clinical and demographic metadata was included differed by source and by participant, and the metadata was provided uncurated.

CDR1 and CDR2, per the germline V gene, are KGHSH and LQKENI. V is trimmed back by 2 bases and J by 5 bases, and the junction contains 6 bases that no gene match accounts for. The cysteine opens and the phenylalanine closes a CDR3 of 15 amino acids. Only the CDR3 DNA stays, 45 bases, in frame from base 1. The V gene is TRBV18 and the J gene is TRBJ2-5; TRBD1 lines up with 9 middle nucleotides. The sequenced sample consisted of peripheral blood. This TCR was sampled from a woman in her sixties or seventies with active COVID-19. CDR3 region: CASSPLDRGSETQYF. Read as DNA, the sequence is TGTGCCAGCTCACCATTGGACAGGGGTTCGGAGACCCAGTACTTC.